These T cell receptor beta chains were read from a single sample in a study of identical twins. MiXCR, applied by TCRdb to the 5' RACE reads, yields one record per CDR3 protein. This table holds some 710,000 distinct CDR3 sequences, approximately 6% found once. Input material: naive T cells sorted from blood. These receptors all stem from a young man in good health. Each CDR3 is given with its conserved first and last residue. The D gene is left open where the match is weak.

j_call v_call d_call cdr3_aa
TRBJ2-2 TRBV9 TRBD1 CASSAQGASSTGELFF
TRBJ1-2 TRBV7-2 NA CASSLRDPFYGYTF
TRBJ2-5 TRBV7-7 NA CASSSIHQETQYF
TRBJ1-5 TRBV2 NA CASSVSRNSNQPQHF
TRBJ2-1 TRBV5-1 NA CASSLDSDSYNEQFF
TRBJ2-5 TRBV7-8 NA CASSLLPQQETQYF
TRBJ2-1 TRBV20-1 NA CSARDSRGDYNEQFF
TRBJ2-5 TRBV6-1 NA CASSESGPGETQYF
TRBJ2-1 TRBV6-1 TRBD1 CASSKGTGEIFYNEQFF
TRBJ2-5 TRBV11-2 NA CASSSWKKQETQYF
TRBJ1-5 TRBV6-1 NA CASSEARWGYNQPQHF
TRBJ2-3 TRBV27 TRBD2 CASSLLGGSSTDTQYF
TRBJ2-6 TRBV27 NA CASRGGSANVLTF
TRBJ1-1 TRBV6-5 NA CASSTRVEAFF
TRBJ2-2 TRBV29-1 TRBD2 CSVATSVNTGELFF
TRBJ1-2 TRBV5-1 TRBD1 CASSFTDRGQGYTF
TRBJ2-3 TRBV6-1 NA CAGGTPGTDTQYF
TRBJ1-2 TRBV5-1 NA CASSSTGFDGYTF
TRBJ2-1 TRBV29-1 NA CSQIEGYEQFF
TRBJ2-1 TRBV5-1 NA CASSLGGPQFF
TRBJ2-3 TRBV12-3/TRBV12-4 NA CASSDNGPDRNTQYF
TRBJ2-5 TRBV2 NA CASSEGTPRETQYF
TRBJ2-6 TRBV5-1 TRBD1 CASSLVQGAQTGANVLTF
TRBJ2-3 TRBV6-1 NA CASSEVPERADTQYF
TRBJ2-1 TRBV12-3/TRBV12-4 NA CASSLGQGGPRGQFF
TRBJ2-7 TRBV18 TRBD1 CASSPSTGGASYEQYF
TRBJ2-2 TRBV10-3 NA CAISESWGTGELFF
TRBJ2-7 TRBV12-3/TRBV12-4 NA CASSYSMYEQYF
TRBJ2-7 TRBV29-1 NA CSVLDKGREQYF
TRBJ2-1 TRBV9 NA CASSVAPSGPRHEQFF
TRBJ2-1 TRBV20-1 TRBD2 CSARVGTTQNEQFF
TRBJ1-1 TRBV5-1 NA CASREGRMNTEAFF
TRBJ2-1 TRBV7-9 TRBD2 CASSASGSLPNEQFF
TRBJ2-1 TRBV7-8 NA CASSLSTVLFHEQFF
TRBJ2-2 TRBV6-2/TRBV6-3 NA CASSYYWELFF
TRBJ1-5 TRBV7-6 NA CASSLGPNPQPQHF
TRBJ2-1 TRBV7-9 TRBD2 CASSLAPRERRYNEQFF
TRBJ2-3 TRBV7-8 NA CASSTRQATASTDTQYF
TRBJ1-6 TRBV11-2 NA CASSANGSPLHF
TRBJ2-7 TRBV29-1 TRBD2 CSVEWASGRINEQYF
TRBJ1-2 TRBV12-3/TRBV12-4 NA CASSPVRGVYGYTF
TRBJ2-1 TRBV6-2/TRBV6-3 TRBD2 CASTPGTSGSNEQFF
TRBJ1-6 TRBV7-2 NA CASSYPVGLVNSPLHF
TRBJ1-1 TRBV11-2 NA CASSSMVNLNTEAFF
TRBJ2-1 TRBV6-1 TRBD2 CASRGLAGGVEQFF
TRBJ1-1 TRBV7-2 NA CASSFGVQGREAFF
TRBJ1-5 TRBV5-1 NA CASSLDLGANQPQHF
TRBJ1-2 TRBV19 NA CASSILANYGYTF
TRBJ2-1 TRBV6-1 TRBD2 CASSERRAGGGGEQFF
TRBJ2-5 TRBV29-1 NA CSVFTGTETQYF
TRBJ1-5 TRBV5-1 NA CASSLVAGGDQPQHF
TRBJ2-1 TRBV20-1 TRBD2 CSARVGLAGVKAYNEQFF
TRBJ2-1 TRBV12-3/TRBV12-4 TRBD2 CASRSYRLAVNEQFF
TRBJ2-2 TRBV5-1 TRBD1 CASSFRDRFTGELFF
TRBJ2-3 TRBV4-1 TRBD2 CASSQAPGTSSTDTQYF